This TCR beta chain came from a study of blood T cell repertoires in COVID-19. This CDR3 is built from 16 residues. J was trimmed by 1 base and V by 5 bases; bases with no gene match: 10. Looked up from germline, CDR1 is LNHDA and CDR2 is SQIVND (reference sequence). The method was immunoSEQ multiplex PCR; TCRdb's version includes in-frame clones alone and lacks a portion of them. The sample yields 190,000 or so clones, about 90% seen once. The TCR originated in a woman between 18 and 30 years old who had recovered from COVID-19. Source material: PBMCs or T cells enriched from blood (not recorded which). The rearrangement joins TRBV19 to TRBJ2-7; 8 nucleotides agree with TRBD1. CDR3 in DNA: TGTGCCAGTAGTTCCCGTGGACAGGGCTTTTCCTACGAGCAGTACTTC. It specifies CASSSRGQGFSYEQYF. Full variable domain (rest looked up from reference TRBV19 and TRBJ2-7): DGGITQSPKYLFRKEGQNVTLSCEQNLNHDAMYWYRQDPGQGLRLIYYSQIVNDFQKGDIAEGYSVSREKKESFPLTVTSAQKNPTAFYLCASSSRGQGFSYEQYFGPGTRLTVT.